The 14 T cell receptor beta chains presented below share a single source sample, sequenced in a study of OX40 agonist ivuxolimab in advanced cancers. Using immunoSEQ multiplex PCR, the repertoire was profiled, and TCRdb retains in-frame clones only, with some absent. Here the sample spans over 75,000 clones, 92% being singletons. Sequences were derived from CD4+ or CD8+ T cells sorted from blood, sampled in a trial of the OX40 agonist ivuxolimab. These receptors all come from an adult with an advanced solid tumor such as melanoma, head and neck, liver or kidney cancer.

This clone was seen just once. The chain uses TRBV6-1 and TRBJ2-6; D is uncertain. In germline, CDR1 is MNHNS, CDR2 SASEGT. V lost 4 bases, J lost 4 bases, and 8 bases lay in between. The CDR3 sequence is 14 residues long. The CDR3 here is CASSGGSGANVLTF. In DNA form, the CDR3 reads TGTGCCAGCAGTGGCGGTTCCGGGGCCAACGTCCTGACTTTC.

The V gene is TRBV5-8, the J gene TRBJ2-1, with D tentatively TRBD2 (6 bases). Germline V CDR1 and CDR2: SGHTS, YDEGEE. Trimming shortened V by 4 bases and J by 7 bases, and 18 bases separated the two germline ends. The CDR3 length is 15 residues. The CDR3 spells CASSKSWLAINEQFF. Written as DNA, the CDR3 is TGTGCCAGCAGCAAGTCGTGGCTAGCGATTAATGAGCAGTTCTTC.

The chain recombines TRBV9 with TRBJ1-2, with D unclear. CDR1 and CDR2 (germline): SGDLS, YYNGEE. The CDR3 runs 15 residues. With 2 bases removed from V and 4 bases from J, the gap between germline ends came to 15 bases. The DNA of the CDR3 is TGTGCCAGCAGCGTGACTCCAGAGGCGACCTATGGCTACACCTTC. This gives the protein CASSVTPEATYGYTF.

The rearrangement links TRBV27 to TRBJ1-1; unclear D gene. The CDR3 extends over 14 amino acids. The V end lost 5 bases, the J end lost 7 bases, and 17 bases lay between the germline ends. Per the germline V gene, CDR1 is MNHEY and CDR2 is SMNVEV (reference sequence). CDR3 nucleotides: TGTGCCAGCAGTCCCCCCCCGCCGGGTTATGAAGCTTTCTTT. This encodes CASSPPPPGYEAFF.

V and J are TRBV5-4 and TRBJ2-7; D tentatively fits TRBD1 or TRBD2 (5 bases each). The CDR3 length is 15 residues. V lost 3 bases to trimming and J lost 2 bases, with 15 bases between them. The germline V gene has CDR1 SGHNT and CDR2 YYREEE (reference sequence). This CDR3 reads CASSSPGTIAYEQYF. The CDR3 nucleotides read TGTGCCAGCAGCTCTCCCGGGACGATTGCCTACGAGCAGTACTTC.

Concerning this clone: Other DNA sequences from this sample encode an identical CDR3 as well. This rearrangement joins TRBV7-2 to TRBJ2-3; D gene ambiguous. The CDR3 has 13 residues. Per the germline V gene, CDR1 is SGHTA and CDR2 is FQGNSA. V lost 1 base and J lost 1, with 3 bases in between. Written as DNA, the CDR3 is TGTGCCAGCAGCTTAGACGGCACAGATACGCAGTATTTT. This gives the protein CASSLDGTDTQYF.

V usage is TRBV5-6 and J usage is TRBJ2-7, with no clear D. The V end was cut by 4 bases, the J end by 7 bases, with 18 bases between. CDR1 is SGHDT, CDR2 YYEEEE, per germline. The length of the CDR3 is 14 residues. The CDR3 reads CASSQDLPPREQYF. The CDR3, as DNA: TGTGCCAGCAGCCAGGATCTGCCCCCCCGGGAGCAGTACTTC.

The chain couples TRBV4-2 to TRBJ2-3; 12 positions match TRBD2. J lost 6 bases, V lost 0 bases, and 4 bases had no gene match. This CDR3 has 16 amino acids. The germline V gene encodes CDR1 LGHNA and CDR2 YNFKEQ. CDR3 protein: CASSQETSGRLDTQYF. CDR3 in DNA: TGTGCCAGCAGCCAAGAAACTAGCGGGAGGTTGGATACGCAGTATTTT.

The chain recombines TRBV28 with TRBJ2-2; 7 bases map to TRBD1. Per germline, CDR1 MDHEN and CDR2 SYDVKM. The junction had 10 bases not matched to a gene; V was cut back by 8 bases and J by 7 bases. This CDR3 region has 14 residues. CDR3 sequence reads: CASYRGATHGELFF. The DNA of the CDR3 is TGTGCCAGCTACAGGGGCGCTACCCACGGGGAGCTGTTTTTT.

The CDR3 spells CASSILFRQGTGGYTF. The CDR3 nucleotides are TGTGCCAGTAGTATCCTTTTTCGACAGGGAACGGGAGGCTACACCTTC. V usage is TRBV19 and J usage is TRBJ1-2, with 7 nucleotides matching TRBD1. Looked up from germline, CDR1 is LNHDA and CDR2 is SQIVND (reference sequence). This CDR3 is 16 amino acids long. The J segment lost 8 bases and the V segment lost 3 bases, leaving 15 bases of the junction unmatched. Supplemented by reference TRBV19 and TRBJ1-2, the full variable domain reads DGGITQSPKYLFRKEGQNVTLSCEQNLNHDAMYWYRQDPGQGLRLIYYSQIVNDFQKGDIAEGYSVSREKKESFPLTVTSAQKNPTAFYLCASSILFRQGTGGYTFGSGTRLTVV.

This clone was counted once. V usage is TRBV6-5 and J usage is TRBJ2-3; 8 nucleotides agree with TRBD1. CDR3 length: 15 amino acids. Germline V lookup: CDR1 MNHEY, CDR2 SVGAGI. Losses at the gene ends were 6 bases for V and 0 bases for J; bases not matched to a gene: 5. CDR3 amino acids: CASSGGQASTDTQYF. The CDR3 DNA sequence: TGTGCCAGCAGCGGGGGACAGGCGAGCACAGATACGCAGTATTTT.

This clone showed up just once. This sequence joins TRBV7-3 and TRBJ2-7, with D perhaps TRBD1 or TRBD2 (6 bases each). Trimming took off 1 base at V and 6 bases at J, with 7 bases between the two ends. Germline CDR1 and CDR2: SGHTA and FQGTGA. CDR3 length: 12 residues. CDR3 coding DNA: TGTGCCAGCAGCTTAAAGGGGGGCGAGCAGTACTTC. Protein sequence: CASSLKGGEQYF.

The J gene is TRBJ2-7, the V gene TRBV11-2; either TRBD1 or TRBD2 may supply D (5 bases each). Trimming cost V 5 bases and J 8 bases, with 13 bases left between them. There are 12 residues in the CDR3. CDR1 SGHAT and CDR2 FQNNGV come from the germline V gene. CDR3 DNA: TGTGCCAGCAGCACCGGGACCCGCAAGCAGTACTTC. Translating gives CASSTGTRKQYF.

This clone has a handful of counts. The rearrangement links TRBV2 to TRBJ2-7, with unresolved D. Trimming stripped 3 bases from V and 1 base from J, with 10 bases between. Germline V lookup: CDR1 SNHLY, CDR2 FYNNEI. This CDR3 spans 14 amino acids. The CDR3 nucleotides are TGTGCCAGCAGTGATTATTTGAGATCCTACGAGCAGTACTTC. This codes for CASSDYLRSYEQYF.